A single sample gave rise to the 27 T cell receptor beta chains below, sequenced in a study of T cells in Graves' hyperthyroidism and ophthalmopathy. The investigators amplified TCR beta CDR3 regions from RNA transcripts. The HTBI primer set served for first-round RT-PCR of the TCR CDR3. TCRdb reprocessed the multiplex PCR reads with MiXCR, giving one entry per CDR3 protein. The table has about 350,000 distinct CDR3 sequences, about 14% seen once; the top ten hold under 30%. The specimen sequenced was blood. The receptors originated from a young woman with Graves' hyperthyroidism.

The V and J genes are TRBV19 and TRBJ2-1, with TRBD1 matching 7 bases. This CDR3 is 12 amino acids long. The junction had 2 bases not matched to a gene; V was cut back by 3 bases and J by 9 bases. Germline loops: CDR1 LNHDA, CDR2 SQIVND (reference sequence). CDR3: CASSMTGTEQFF. The CDR3 coding sequence is TGTGCCAGTAGTATGACAGGGACTGAGCAGTTCTTC.

The rearrangement uses TRBV30 and TRBJ1-5; possible D gene TRBD1, 6 bases. V lost 0 bases and J 7 bases, leaving 16 bases between the germline ends. The CDR3 runs to 15 residues. The germline CDR1 and CDR2 sequences are GTSNPN and SVGIG (reference sequence). The CDR3 DNA follows: TGTGCCTGGAGTGTTAGGGGGGGGGTTGGGCAGCCCCAGCATTTT. Protein sequence: CAWSVRGGVGQPQHF.

This clonotype occurred many times. This rearrangement joins TRBV20-1 to TRBJ2-1; unclear D gene. CDR1 is DFQATT and CDR2 is SNEGSKA in the germline V gene (reference sequence). Trimming pared 5 bases from V and 0 bases from J, leaving 8 bases between. The CDR3 is 13 residues long. The CDR3 protein is CSALGLSYNEQFF. DNA of the CDR3: TGCAGTGCTCTTGGCCTCTCCTACAATGAGCAGTTCTTC.

The table lists this clonotype with many counts. The CDR3, as DNA: TGTGCCAGCAGTTCCCGCTCACCTCGACCAGGGGGCTCCGGCTATGGCTACACCTTC. Translating gives CASSSRSPRPGGSGYGYTF. The rearrangement links TRBV28 to TRBJ1-2; the match to TRBD1 covers 8 bases. The CDR3 is made up of 19 amino acids. The germline V gene has CDR1 MDHEN and CDR2 SYDVKM. Germline trimming cut 4 bases from V and 4 bases from J; bases unmatched to any gene: 20.

This clonotype has ten or more counts. The chain has TRBV20-1 and TRBJ2-7; 7 bases are a match to TRBD2. The germline CDR1 and CDR2 sequences are DFQATT and SNEGSKA (reference sequence). V shed 2 bases, J shed 4 bases, and the junction held 11 bases outside the gene matches. The CDR3 covers 15 residues. Written as DNA, the CDR3 is TGCAGTGCTAGATTGGTTGGCGGGAGATCTTACGAGCAGTACTTC. Its protein product is CSARLVGGRSYEQYF.

The CDR3 protein is CASSQSPPQDRGQSFF. Written as DNA, the CDR3 is TGTGCCAGCAGCCAATCCCCCCCCCAGGACAGGGGGCAGTCTTTCTTT. V usage is TRBV16 and J usage is TRBJ1-1; TRBD1 agrees at 11 bases. The germline V gene has CDR1 KGHSY and CDR2 FQNENV. CDR3 size: 16 residues. The ends lost 0 bases at V and 12 bases at J; junction bases unmatched: 12. Full variable domain (rest looked up from reference TRBV16 and TRBJ1-1): GEEVAQTPKHLVRGEGQKAKLYCAPIKGHSYVFWYQQVLKNEFKFLISFQNENVFDETGMPKERFSAKCLPNSPCSLEIQATKLEDSAVYFCASSQSPPQDRGQSFFGQGTRLTVV.

This clonotype was observed many times. This chain links TRBV30 with TRBJ1-2; a weak D match, TRBD1 (5 bases). The germline CDR1 and CDR2 sequences are GTSNPN and SVGIG (reference sequence). The CDR3 is 14 residues long. V was cut by 0 bases and J by 7 bases, with 15 bases left in between. The chain's CDR3 is CAWSVLGAQGGYTF. Here the CDR3 DNA reads TGTGCCTGGAGTGTACTTGGGGCCCAAGGTGGCTACACCTTC.

This clonotype was seen a few times. V gene TRBV20-1 combines with J gene TRBJ2-7; TRBD2 aligns across 8 bases. Germline trimming cut 0 bases from V and 0 bases from J; bases unmatched to any gene: 10. The CDR3 extends over 17 amino acids. Per the germline V gene, CDR1 is DFQATT and CDR2 is SNEGSKA (reference sequence). The CDR3 bases are TGCAGTGCTAGAGATCTGGCTAGCGGGCAAAGCTCCTACGAGCAGTACTTC. This translates into CSARDLASGQSSYEQYF.

The chain employs TRBV5-1 and TRBJ2-1, with 9 bases fitting TRBD2. Germline V lookup: CDR1 SGHRS, CDR2 YFSETQ. The CDR3 covers 17 residues. The V gene end was trimmed by 1 base and the J gene end by 6 bases; junction bases not matched to a gene: 11. As DNA, the CDR3 is TGCGCCAGCAGCTTGAGGGGCCTAGCGGGAAGAGGCAATGAGCAGTTCTTC. Residues: CASSLRGLAGRGNEQFF. Together with reference TRBV5-1 and TRBJ2-1, the CDR3 gives the full variable domain: KAGVTQTPRYLIKTRGQQVTLSCSPISGHRSVSWYQQTPGQGLQFLFEYFSETQRNKGNFPGRFSGRQFSNSRSEMNVSTLELGDSALYLCASSLRGLAGRGNEQFFGPGTRLTVL.

This clonotype has a count of ten or more. The chain joins TRBV11-2 to TRBJ2-7; no definite D call. CDR1 and CDR2 from the germline V gene are SGHAT and FQNNGV. V lost 5 bases and J 2 bases, leaving 16 bases between the germline ends. The CDR3 contains 15 residues. DNA of the CDR3: TGTGCCAGCAGCCGCATTAGCACAAATACCTACGAGCAGTACTTC. This encodes CASSRISTNTYEQYF.

This clonotype was recorded a few times. This chain uses TRBV4-1 with TRBJ1-2, with D hard to call. CDR1 and CDR2 (germline): MGHRA, YSYEKL. Deletions cut 1 base from V and 4 bases from J, with 10 bases between. CDR3 length: 14 residues. The CDR3 is CASSQGPISYGYTF. CDR3 DNA: TGCGCCAGCAGCCAAGGGCCGATAAGCTATGGCTACACCTTC.

This clonotype was seen a handful of times. V is TRBV7-9 and J is TRBJ2-1, with 14 bases identical to TRBD2. V trimming: 2 bases; J trimming: 8 bases; junction bases outside the gene matches: 14. This CDR3 has 19 residues. CDR1 and CDR2 (germline): SEHNR, FQNEAQ (reference sequence). The CDR3 is CASSLIIGTSGRNHHEQFF. Written as DNA, the CDR3 is TGTGCCAGCAGCTTAATCATAGGGACTAGCGGGAGAAATCACCATGAGCAGTTCTTC.

This clonotype was picked up many times. V usage is TRBV12-3 or TRBV12-4 and J usage is TRBJ1-2; the D gene is possibly TRBD1 (5 bases). The CDR3 loop spans 13 amino acids. Deletions cut 6 bases from V and 6 bases from J, with 14 bases between. The CDR3 coding sequence is TGTGCCAGCAGACACTCCGGGGGGAATGGCTACACCTTC. It codes for CASRHSGGNGYTF.

This clonotype was counted many times. J is TRBJ2-7 and V is TRBV27, with 8 bases that match TRBD2. The CDR3 covers 14 residues. CDR1 is MNHEY and CDR2 is SMNVEV in the germline V gene (reference sequence). The V gene end was trimmed by 6 bases and the J gene end by 5 bases; junction bases not matched to a gene: 9. CDR3 protein: CASSRLASSDEQYF. The CDR3, as DNA: TGTGCCAGCAGCCGACTAGCGTCTTCCGACGAGCAGTACTTC.

The chain has TRBV6-4 and TRBJ2-7; D uncertain. The CDR3 consists of 12 residues. CDR1 and CDR2 from the germline V gene are MRHNA and SNTAGT. V lost 5 bases and J 6 bases, leaving 11 bases between the germline ends. The CDR3 sequence: CASSPQQSEQYF. CDR3 nucleotides: TGTGCCAGCAGTCCGCAGCAGTCCGAGCAGTACTTC.

This clonotype came up a few times. V gene TRBV3-1 combines with J gene TRBJ2-2; 11 bases align to TRBD2. Germline CDR1 LGHDT, CDR2 YNNKEL (reference sequence). The CDR3 spans 17 residues. The V and J ends lost 2 bases and 1 base, in that order; junction bases with no gene match: 3. The CDR3 is CASSQHGTSGNTGELFF. For the CDR3, the DNA is TGTGCCAGCAGCCAACACGGGACTAGCGGGAACACCGGGGAGCTGTTTTTT.

This clonotype was recorded many times. The V and J genes are TRBV20-1 and TRBJ2-1; D is uncertain. Germline assignment: CDR1 DFQATT and CDR2 SNEGSKA (reference sequence). There are 11 residues in the CDR3. Trimming left V 2 bases short and J 9 bases short, with 8 bases between. In DNA form, the CDR3 reads TGCAGTGCTAGAATACTAAGTGAGCAGTTCTTC. Its translation is CSARILSEQFF.

This clonotype was seen at least ten times. For the CDR3, the DNA is TGTGCCAGACAAGACCTAGAGGGCAAAAACATTCAGTACTTC. Protein product: CARQDLEGKNIQYF. The chain is built from TRBV2 and TRBJ2-4, with D possibly TRBD2 on 5 matching bases. This CDR3 spans 14 amino acids. Trimming cost V 9 bases and J 3 bases, with 15 bases left between them. Germline V gives CDR1 SNHLY, CDR2 FYNNEI.

Ten or more counts support this clonotype. The chain is built from TRBV6-1 and TRBJ2-2, with 10 bases aligning to TRBD2. V lost 5 bases to trimming and J lost 7 bases; unmatched junction nucleotides: 7. Germline assignment: CDR1 MNHNS and CDR2 SASEGT. The CDR3 has 15 amino acids. The CDR3 DNA reads TGTGCCAGCAGTTACGACGGACTAGCGGACGGGGAGCTGTTTTTT. This sequence encodes CASSYDGLADGELFF.

This clonotype was picked up one time. The CDR3 loop reads CAISEAEGSGANVLTF. In nucleotides, the CDR3 is TGTGCCATCAGTGAGGCCGAGGGGTCTGGGGCCAACGTCCTGACTTTC. This chain uses TRBV10-3 with TRBJ2-6; the D call may be TRBD1 or TRBD2 (5 bases each). The germline CDR1 and CDR2 sequences are ENHRY and SYGVKD. Trimming cost V 2 bases and J 1 base, with 9 bases left between them. The CDR3 consists of 16 residues.

CDR3 coding DNA: TGCAGTGCTAAACAGCGGAATGAGCAGTTCTTC. Translated, it gives CSAKQRNEQFF. This chain links TRBV20-1 with TRBJ2-1, with D maybe TRBD2 (5 bases). Deletions cut 4 bases from V and 7 bases from J, with 8 bases between. This CDR3 spans 11 amino acids. CDR1 and CDR2 from the germline V gene are DFQATT and SNEGSKA (reference sequence).

CDR3 protein: CASSQDWAGRLFF. The CDR3 coding sequence is TGTGCCAGCAGCCAAGATTGGGCGGGAAGGCTGTTTTTT. V and J are TRBV14 and TRBJ2-2; a possible D gene is TRBD2 (6 bases). Trimming pared 0 bases from V and 13 bases from J, leaving 12 bases between. Germline V lookup: CDR1 SGHDN, CDR2 FVKESK. The CDR3 consists of 13 residues.

This clonotype appeared many times. The chain has TRBV27 and TRBJ2-1; D might be TRBD1 or TRBD2, each matching 6 bases. The CDR3 contains 15 residues. Trimming took 6 bases from V and 5 from J, leaving 17 bases between them. CDR1 MNHEY and CDR2 SMNVEV come from the germline V gene (reference sequence). The CDR3 here is CASSFTVGGNNEQFF. In DNA form, the CDR3 reads TGTGCCAGCAGCTTTACTGTGGGGGGCAACAATGAGCAGTTCTTC.

The V and J genes are TRBV12-3 or TRBV12-4 and TRBJ1-2; D possibly corresponds to TRBD1 (5 bases). V lost 5 bases to trimming and J lost 10 bases, with 17 bases between them. This CDR3 is 13 amino acids long. The DNA for the CDR3 is TGTGCCAGCAGTCTAGGGGAGGGACCGACCTACACCTTC. It translates to CASSLGEGPTYTF.

The J gene is TRBJ1-2, the V gene TRBV7-9, with D maybe TRBD1 (5 bases). V lost 1 base and J 2 bases, leaving 14 bases between the germline ends. Looked up from germline, CDR1 is SEHNR and CDR2 is FQNEAQ (reference sequence). The CDR3 consists of 16 residues. CDR3 nucleotide sequence: TGTGCCAGCAGCTTAGGCGACAGCGTCTTGAACTATGGCTACACCTTC. It codes for CASSLGDSVLNYGYTF. The variable domain in full, completed from reference TRBV7-9 and TRBJ1-2, reads DTGVSQNPRHKITKRGQNVTFRCDPISEHNRLYWYRQTLGQGPEFLTYFQNEAQLEKSRLLSDRFSAERPKGSFSTLEIQRTEQGDSAMYLCASSLGDSVLNYGYTFGSGTRLTVV.

This clonotype was seen at least ten times. The chain carries TRBV5-5 and TRBJ1-1; D gene unclear. Germline CDR1 SGHKS, CDR2 YYEKEE (reference sequence). V shed 3 bases and J shed 7 bases, with 19 bases lying between them. The CDR3 is 15 residues long. The CDR3 nucleotides read TGTGCCAGCAGCTCGGAAGATACAGCTACAATTGAAGCTTTCTTT. This codes for CASSSEDTATIEAFF. Together with reference TRBV5-5 and TRBJ1-1, the CDR3 gives the full variable domain: DAGVTQSPTHLIKTRGQQVTLRCSPISGHKSVSWYQQVLGQGPQFIFQYYEKEERGRGNFPDRFSARQFPNYSSELNVNALLLGDSALYLCASSSEDTATIEAFFGQGTRLTVV.

The chain recombines TRBV3-1 with TRBJ2-5, with TRBD2 as a possible D gene (5 bases). The CDR3 has 14 amino acids. The germline V and J ends were trimmed by 1 base and 5 bases, with 11 bases remaining between them. From germline, CDR1 is LGHDT and CDR2 YNNKEL (reference sequence). The DNA of the CDR3 is TGTGCCAGCAGCCAAGGAGGTAGCGTGGAGACCCAGTACTTC. Translating gives CASSQGGSVETQYF.